The entry that follows covers one TCR beta chain sequence. Antigen unknown. CDR1 is SGHTA, CDR2 FQGNSA, per germline. The CDR3 runs to 13 residues. Deletions cut 4 bases from V and 7 bases from J, with 8 bases between. The source of the sample is a study of metastatic and nonmetastatic thyroid tumors. Across the whole study: A comparison of repertoires was made across blood and tumor or nodule tissue from malignant and benign thyroid patients. Study conclusions and caveats: Reports indicated that malignant thyroid tumors showed significantly higher TCR beta diversity than benign nodules did, in blood and tumor.

As handled by the study authors: In papillary thyroid cancer, a distant-metastasis classifier was built using CDR3 differences across clinicopathological groups. Using MiXCR, TCRdb reanalyzed the PCR reads. TCRdb's processing, not the study's, gives the V and J calls here. Here the sample spans 25,000 to 35,000 clones, roughly 3.7% being singletons. No treatment had been given to any patient before thyroid surgery. Source material: blood. The sequence was obtained from a female donor with papillary thyroid cancer or a benign thyroid nodule (not recorded which). Some clones in this sample may be carry-over from other donors' samples. V gene TRBV7-2 combines with J gene TRBJ1-6, with D hard to call. The CDR3 nucleotides are TGTGCCAGCAGCTACTACTCAAATTCACCCCTCCACTTT. Translated: CASSYYSNSPLHF.